The 26 T cell receptor beta chains presented below share a single source sample, sequenced in a study of T-cell reconstitution after alpha-beta-depleted transplantation in children. During its preparation, the TCRbeta library received unique molecular identifiers. Using its own MiXCR run on the PCR reads, TCRdb lists one record per CDR3 protein. The sample comprises around 490,000 distinct CDR3 sequences, about an eighth of which are singletons, and 12% to 15% rests with the top ten. Sequenced material: PBMCs, mostly from graft donor cells, taken 180 days after TCRalphabeta/CD19-depleted stem cell transplant. These receptors were obtained from a female patient between 2 and 15 years old who had a stem cell transplant for aplastic anemia, so the T cells may come from the graft donor.

This clonotype was detected many times. The chain carries TRBV29-1 and TRBJ2-5; 8 bases fit TRBD2. The V gene end was trimmed by 6 bases and the J gene end by 4 bases; junction bases not matched to a gene: 13. Germline V gene sequence: CDR1 SQVTM, CDR2 ANQGSEA. The CDR3 sequence is 15 residues long. CDR3 protein: CSVNPLAAPIETQYF. DNA of the CDR3: TGCAGCGTGAACCCACTAGCGGCCCCCATAGAGACCCAGTACTTC.

This chain uses TRBV6-1 with TRBJ1-1; 11 nucleotides align to TRBD1. The J segment lost 0 bases and the V segment lost 5 bases, leaving 2 bases of the junction unmatched. Per the germline V gene, CDR1 is MNHNS and CDR2 is SASEGT. This CDR3 has 15 residues. CDR3 residues: CASSKDRGLNTEAFF. The CDR3 DNA follows: TGTGCCAGCAGTAAGGACAGGGGGCTGAACACTGAAGCTTTCTTT.

V is TRBV7-9 and J is TRBJ2-7; 7 bases agree with TRBD2. Looked up from germline, CDR1 is SEHNR and CDR2 is FQNEAQ (reference sequence). V dropped 4 bases and J dropped 5; count of bases not matched to a gene: 11. The CDR3 extends over 15 amino acids. The CDR3 protein is CASSSVNGRYDEQYV. The CDR3 DNA reads TGTGCCAGCAGCTCCGTGAACGGGAGGTATGACGAGCAGTACGTC.

V is TRBV18 and J is TRBJ2-5; no definite D call. Germline lookup yields CDR1 KGHSH and CDR2 LQKENI. The CDR3 runs 12 residues. The V end was cut by 1 base, the J end by 4 bases, with 4 bases between. Here the CDR3 reads CASSPRSETQYF. The CDR3 nucleotides are TGTGCCAGCTCACCACGATCAGAGACCCAGTACTTC. Full variable domain (outside the CDR3, taken from reference TRBV18 and TRBJ2-5): NAGVMQNPRHLVRRRGQEARLRCSPMKGHSHVYWYRQLPEEGLKFMVYLQKENIIDESGMPKERFSAEFPKEGPSILRIQQVVRGDSAAYFCASSPRSETQYFGPGTRLLVL.

This clonotype turned up a few times. The chain recombines TRBV7-3 with TRBJ2-5; no firm D call. The CDR3 has 15 residues. Between the trimmed V and J ends, which lost 0 bases and 4 bases, there was a span of 12 bases. Per germline, CDR1 SGHTA and CDR2 FQGTGA. The CDR3, as DNA: TGTGCCAGCAGCTTAACGGGCTCCTCGAGAGAGACCCAGTACTTC. It yields the protein CASSLTGSSRETQYF.

Ten or more counts support this clonotype. The genes are TRBV9 and TRBJ2-2; no firm D call. V was shortened by 1 base and J by 7 bases, with 8 bases between the two germline ends. Germline CDR1 is SGDLS and CDR2 is YYNGEE. The CDR3 totals 13 residues. The CDR3 DNA is TGTGCCAGCAGCGTAATCAGCAGCGGGGAGCTGTTTTTT. Protein product: CASSVISSGELFF.

This clonotype showed up just a few times. V gene TRBV20-1 combines with J gene TRBJ2-1; TRBD1 is a possible D gene (5 bases). Germline V CDR1 and CDR2: DFQATT, SNEGSKA (reference sequence). The CDR3 has 12 amino acids. Trimming took off 1 base at V and 7 bases at J, with 8 bases between the two ends. CDR3 bases: TGCAGTGCTAGAGGACAGATTAATGAGCAGTTCTTC. Amino acids: CSARGQINEQFF.

V and J are TRBV20-1 and TRBJ2-7; 10 bases line up with TRBD1. The CDR3 contains 17 residues. Germline trimming cut 6 bases from V and 2 bases from J; bases unmatched to any gene: 16. The germline CDR1 and CDR2 sequences are DFQATT and SNEGSKA (reference sequence). As DNA, the CDR3 is TGCAGTGCCGGGTATCCGGGACAGGGGACTTTTACCTACGAGCAGTACTTC. Protein: CSAGYPGQGTFTYEQYF.

There are a few counts of this clonotype. The chain links TRBV7-9 to TRBJ1-2; TRBD1 agrees at 7 bases. The CDR3 consists of 13 residues. After removal of 3 bases from V and 6 bases from J, the junction contained 4 bases not matched to a gene. CDR1 SEHNR and CDR2 FQNEAQ come from the germline V gene (reference sequence). The CDR3 DNA reads TGTGCCAGCAGCTTGGGACAGTTGAATGGCTACACCTTC. Protein product: CASSLGQLNGYTF.

This clonotype appeared a few times. The chain couples TRBV4-3 to TRBJ2-7; D unclear. The V end lost 0 bases, the J end lost 5 bases, and 8 bases lay between the germline ends. The CDR3 covers 13 residues. Per germline, CDR1 LGHNA and CDR2 YSLEER. CDR3 DNA sequence: TGCGCCAGCAGCCAAGAGTACGGGCACGAGCAGTACTTC. It codes for CASSQEYGHEQYF.

This clonotype was observed a few times. This chain joins TRBV5-1 and TRBJ2-5; D gene uncertain. This CDR3 contains 14 residues. Trimming took off 4 bases at V and 4 bases at J, with 14 bases between the two ends. In germline, CDR1 is SGHRS, CDR2 YFSETQ. In nucleotides, the CDR3 is TGCGCCAGCAGCCTCATTGATGGTGGAGAGACCCAGTACTTC. This codes for CASSLIDGGETQYF.

The chain combines TRBV6-2 or TRBV6-3 with TRBJ2-1; TRBD1 agrees at 8 bases. With V trimmed by 6 bases and J by 5 bases, 6 bases remained unmatched. Per germline, CDR1 MNHEY and CDR2 SVGEGT. The CDR3 runs 14 residues. The CDR3 sequence is CASRYGTGDNEQFF. In nucleotides, the CDR3 is TGTGCCAGCAGATATGGGACAGGAGACAATGAGCAGTTCTTC.

The rearrangement links TRBV27 to TRBJ2-7, with 8 positions matching TRBD1. V lost 2 bases, J lost 8 bases, and 8 bases stayed unmatched. Germline assignment: CDR1 MNHEY and CDR2 SMNVEV (reference sequence). This CDR3 comprises 14 residues. CDR3 bases: TGTGCCAGCAGTTTAGGGGGGACAGGCAATCAGCAGTACGTC. Protein sequence: CASSLGGTGNQQYV.

This clonotype has just a few counts. The chain uses TRBV27 and TRBJ2-7; 14 bases map to TRBD2. Germline V gene sequence: CDR1 MNHEY, CDR2 SMNVEV (reference sequence). This CDR3 is built from 19 residues. With 2 bases clipped from V and 2 bases from J, the junction kept 11 bases outside the gene matches. The CDR3 sequence: CASSLRLGTSGSPPYEQYV. The CDR3 bases are TGTGCCAGCAGTTTACGCCTGGGGACTAGCGGGAGCCCGCCCTACGAGCAGTACGTC.

This clonotype was recorded a few times. This chain's CDR3 is CATSEPALAGVRNEQFF. In nucleotides, the CDR3 is TGTGCCACCAGTGAGCCTGCCCTAGCGGGAGTTCGCAATGAGCAGTTCTTC. This chain uses TRBV24-1 with TRBJ2-1; 10 bases are shared with TRBD2. Germline CDR1 reads KGHDR; CDR2 reads SFDVKD. V was clipped by 4 bases and J by 6 bases; unmatched bases: 11. This CDR3 region has 17 residues.

This clonotype has more than one count but fewer than ten. The chain uses TRBV11-2 and TRBJ2-7; TRBD2 might be the D (5 bases). The CDR3 spans 14 residues. From germline, CDR1 is SGHAT and CDR2 FQNNGV. Trimming removed 1 base from V and 3 bases from J, with 10 bases in between. The CDR3 sequence is CASSLVVGLYEQYV. The CDR3 bases are TGTGCCAGCAGCTTAGTGGTTGGACTCTACGAGCAGTACGTC.

This clonotype appeared a few times. The V call is TRBV11-1, the J call TRBJ2-7, with D perhaps matching TRBD1 (6 bases). Trimming pared 1 base from V and 2 bases from J, leaving 21 bases between. The CDR3 covers 18 residues. Germline V lookup: CDR1 SGHAT, CDR2 FQDESV (reference sequence). The CDR3 reads CASSLGTIRGHHTYEQYF. The CDR3 nucleotides are TGTGCCAGCAGCTTAGGGACCATCAGGGGTCACCACACCTACGAGCAGTACTTC.

This clonotype occurred a few times. The J gene is TRBJ2-7, the V gene TRBV7-2; D is tentatively TRBD1 or TRBD2 (7 bases each). The CDR3 is 15 amino acids. V was pared by 7 bases and J by 2 bases, with 18 bases between. From germline, CDR1 is SGHTA and CDR2 FQGNSA. The CDR3 region is CASKVGRGGPYEQYF. The CDR3 bases are TGTGCCAGCAAGGTGGGCAGGGGGGGTCCCTACGAGCAGTACTTC.

This clonotype was counted many times. CDR3 sequence reads: CSADRRFYNEQFF. CDR3 bases: TGCAGCGCCGACAGGAGATTCTACAATGAGCAGTTCTTC. The gene calls are TRBV29-1 and TRBJ2-1; D may be TRBD1 (6 bases). Trimming cost V 7 bases and J 3 bases, with 13 bases left between them. The CDR3 sequence is 13 residues long. Germline V gene sequence: CDR1 SQVTM, CDR2 ANQGSEA.

This clonotype showed up just a few times. The rearrangement uses TRBV6-5 and TRBJ1-5; D unclear. Germline V gene sequence: CDR1 MNHEY, CDR2 SVGAGI. Trimming took off 2 bases at V and 2 bases at J, with 7 bases between the two ends. The CDR3 is 14 amino acids. The CDR3 region has the DNA TGTGCCAGCAGTTACAGGGTTGGCAATCAGCCCCAGCATTTT. The encoded protein is CASSYRVGNQPQHF.

This clonotype was seen only a few times. Here the CDR3 reads CASSIRAHEQYV. CDR3 in DNA: TGTGCCAGCAGCATTAGGGCGCACGAGCAGTACGTC. The V and J genes are TRBV5-6 and TRBJ2-7; D unresolved. The V gene lost 4 bases and the J gene lost 5 bases, with 10 bases spanning the gap. The germline V gene has CDR1 SGHDT and CDR2 YYEEEE. CDR3 length equals 12 residues.

This clonotype has at least ten counts. This chain connects TRBV7-3 to TRBJ2-1; D is possibly TRBD1 or TRBD2 (5 bases each). V was shortened by 2 bases and J by 0 bases, with 11 bases between the two germline ends. The CDR3 contains 16 residues. Germline V CDR1 and CDR2: SGHTA, FQGTGA. Here the CDR3 DNA reads TGTGCCAGCAGCTTATGGGGGAGTAGCTCCTACAATGAGCAGTTCTTC. This encodes CASSLWGSSSYNEQFF.

This clonotype has a count of ten or more. This chain joins TRBV7-9 and TRBJ2-3; a weak D match, TRBD2 (5 bases). The CDR3 consists of 14 residues. CDR1 is SEHNR and CDR2 is FQNEAQ in the germline V gene (reference sequence). The V end lost 5 bases, the J end lost 4 bases, and 13 bases lay between the germline ends. The CDR3 loop is CASSPRRWADTQYF. In DNA form, the CDR3 reads TGTGCCAGCAGCCCACGGAGGTGGGCAGATACGCAGTATTTT. Drawing the rest from reference TRBV7-9 and TRBJ2-3, the complete variable domain is DTGVSQNPRHKITKRGQNVTFRCDPISEHNRLYWYRQTLGQGPEFLTYFQNEAQLEKSRLLSDRFSAERPKGSFSTLEIQRTEQGDSAMYLCASSPRRWADTQYFGPGTRLTVL.

This clonotype was seen more than once but under ten times. This chain joins TRBV7-2 and TRBJ1-1; 9 positions match TRBD1. Trimming took 5 bases from V and 1 from J; bases not matched to a gene: 5. Germline V gene data show CDR1 as SGHTA and CDR2 as FQGNSA. The CDR3 is 15 amino acids. For the CDR3, the DNA is TGTGCCAGCAGCACCCGGGACAGGGCGAACACTGAAGCTTTCTTT. This sequence encodes CASSTRDRANTEAFF.

The gene calls are TRBV7-8 and TRBJ2-5; the match to TRBD2 covers 7 bases. V shed 4 bases and J 5 bases; nucleotides not matched to a gene: 7. The CDR3 totals 14 residues. Germline V gives CDR1 SGHVS, CDR2 FQNEAQ. As DNA, the CDR3 is TGTGCCAGCAGCTGGAGCGGGAAAGGGGAGACCCAGTACTTC. This codes for CASSWSGKGETQYF.

The chain recombines TRBV29-1 with TRBJ1-2; D is unresolved. This CDR3 comprises 14 residues. The V and J ends lost 0 bases and 5 bases respectively, with 13 bases between them. Germline CDR1 and CDR2: SQVTM and ANQGSEA. The CDR3, as DNA: TGCAGCGTTGAAGATTTCCGTAAGGGATATGGCTACACCTTC. The encoded protein is CSVEDFRKGYGYTF. The whole variable domain, filled in from reference TRBV29-1 and TRBJ1-2, reads SAVISQKPSRDICQRGTSLTIQCQVDSQVTMMFWYRQQPGQSLTLIATANQGSEATYESGFVIDKFPISRPNLTFSTLTVSNMSPEDSSIYLCSVEDFRKGYGYTFGSGTRLTVV.